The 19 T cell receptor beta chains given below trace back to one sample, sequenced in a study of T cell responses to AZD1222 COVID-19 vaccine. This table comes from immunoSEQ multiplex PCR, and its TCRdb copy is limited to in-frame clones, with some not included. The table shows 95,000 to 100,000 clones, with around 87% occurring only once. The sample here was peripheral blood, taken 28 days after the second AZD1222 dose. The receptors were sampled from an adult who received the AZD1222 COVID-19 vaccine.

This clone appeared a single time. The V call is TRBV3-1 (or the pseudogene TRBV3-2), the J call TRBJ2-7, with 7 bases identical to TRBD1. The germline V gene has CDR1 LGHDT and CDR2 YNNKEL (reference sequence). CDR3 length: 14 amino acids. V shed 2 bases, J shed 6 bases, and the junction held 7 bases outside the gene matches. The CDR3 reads CASSQPGTEAEQYF. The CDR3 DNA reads TGTGCCAGCAGCCAACCCGGGACAGAGGCCGAGCAGTACTTC.

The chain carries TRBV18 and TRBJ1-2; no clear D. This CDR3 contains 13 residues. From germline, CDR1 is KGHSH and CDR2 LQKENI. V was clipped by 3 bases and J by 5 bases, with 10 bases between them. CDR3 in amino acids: CASSPQSGYGYTF. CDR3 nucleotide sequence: TGTGCCAGCTCACCCCAGAGCGGATATGGCTACACCTTC.

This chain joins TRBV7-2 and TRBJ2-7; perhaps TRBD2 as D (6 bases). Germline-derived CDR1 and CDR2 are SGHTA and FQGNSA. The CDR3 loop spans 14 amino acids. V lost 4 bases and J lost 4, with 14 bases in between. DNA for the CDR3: TGTGCCAGCAGCTCGCTAGCGACCCAGTACGAGCAGTACTTC. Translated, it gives CASSSLATQYEQYF.

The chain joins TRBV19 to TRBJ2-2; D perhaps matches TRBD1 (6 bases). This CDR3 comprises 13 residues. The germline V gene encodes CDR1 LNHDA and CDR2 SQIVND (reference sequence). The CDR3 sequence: CVSRGSRAGELFF. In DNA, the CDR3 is TGTGTCTCCAGGGGTTCAAGGGCCGGGGAGCTGTTTTTT.

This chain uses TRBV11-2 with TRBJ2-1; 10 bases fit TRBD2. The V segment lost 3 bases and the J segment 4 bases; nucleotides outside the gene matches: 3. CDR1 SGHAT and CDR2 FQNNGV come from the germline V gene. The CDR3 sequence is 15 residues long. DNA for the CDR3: TGTGCCAGCAGCTTTCAACTAGCGGGATACAATGAGCAGTTCTTC. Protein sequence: CASSFQLAGYNEQFF.

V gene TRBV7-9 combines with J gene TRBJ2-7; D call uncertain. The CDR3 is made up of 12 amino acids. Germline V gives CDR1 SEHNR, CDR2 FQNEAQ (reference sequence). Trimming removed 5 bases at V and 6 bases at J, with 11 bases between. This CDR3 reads CASSPGSGEQYF. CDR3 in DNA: TGTGCCAGCAGCCCCGGCAGTGGCGAGCAGTACTTC.

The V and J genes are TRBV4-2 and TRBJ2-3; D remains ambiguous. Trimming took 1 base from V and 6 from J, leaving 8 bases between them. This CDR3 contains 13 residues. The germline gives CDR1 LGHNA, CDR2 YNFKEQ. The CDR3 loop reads CASSQGYSDTQYF. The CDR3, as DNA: TGTGCCAGCAGCCAAGGGTATTCTGATACGCAGTATTTT.

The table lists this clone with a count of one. DNA for the CDR3: TGTGCCAGCAGCTTAGGGGGCCAGGGGACGGGCGACTATGGCTACACCTTC. It yields the protein CASSLGGQGTGDYGYTF. The chain joins TRBV7-9 to TRBJ1-2; weak D call: TRBD1 (6 bases). V lost 1 base and J 3 bases, leaving 18 bases between the germline ends. Germline V gene data show CDR1 as SEHNR and CDR2 as FQNEAQ (reference sequence). The CDR3 contains 17 residues.

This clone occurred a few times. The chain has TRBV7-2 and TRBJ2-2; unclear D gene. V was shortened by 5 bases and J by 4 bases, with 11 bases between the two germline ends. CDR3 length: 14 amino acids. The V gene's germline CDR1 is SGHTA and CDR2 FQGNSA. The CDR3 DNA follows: TGTGCCAGCAGCGGGCCAGGAGCCACCGGGGAGCTGTTTTTT. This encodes CASSGPGATGELFF.

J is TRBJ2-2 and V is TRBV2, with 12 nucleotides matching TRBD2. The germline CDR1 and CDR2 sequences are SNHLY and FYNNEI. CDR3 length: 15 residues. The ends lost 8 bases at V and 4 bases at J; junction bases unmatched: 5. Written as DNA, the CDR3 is TGTGCCAGCGCCGCGACTAGCGGGGGCACCGGGGAGCTGTTTTTT. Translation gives CASAATSGGTGELFF.

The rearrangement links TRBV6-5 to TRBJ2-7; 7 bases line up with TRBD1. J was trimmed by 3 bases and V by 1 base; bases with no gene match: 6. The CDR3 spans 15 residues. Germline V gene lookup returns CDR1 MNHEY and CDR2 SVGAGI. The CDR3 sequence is CASSYWQGVIYEQYF. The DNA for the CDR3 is TGTGCCAGCAGTTACTGGCAGGGGGTAATCTACGAGCAGTACTTC.

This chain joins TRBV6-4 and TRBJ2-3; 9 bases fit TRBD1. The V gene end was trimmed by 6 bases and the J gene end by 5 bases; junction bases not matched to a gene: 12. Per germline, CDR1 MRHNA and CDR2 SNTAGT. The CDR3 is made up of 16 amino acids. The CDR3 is CASSETGTGLGDTQYF. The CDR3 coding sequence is TGTGCCAGCAGCGAGACCGGGACAGGGTTAGGAGATACGCAGTATTTT.

CDR3 DNA: TGCGCCAGCAGCCAAACACGGACAGGGCTAATCTACGAGCAGTACTTC. Encoded protein: CASSQTRTGLIYEQYF. This chain uses TRBV4-3 with TRBJ2-7; 8 nucleotides align to TRBD1. Germline trimming cut 2 bases from V and 3 bases from J; bases unmatched to any gene: 9. The germline CDR1 and CDR2 sequences are LGHNA and YSLEER. CDR3 length: 16 amino acids.

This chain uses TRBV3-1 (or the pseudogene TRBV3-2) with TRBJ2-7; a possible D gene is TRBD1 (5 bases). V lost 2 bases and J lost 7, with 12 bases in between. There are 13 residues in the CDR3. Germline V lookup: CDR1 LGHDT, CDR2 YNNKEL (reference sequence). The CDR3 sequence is CASSQRAGREQYF. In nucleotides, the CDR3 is TGTGCCAGCAGCCAACGAGCAGGGCGGGAGCAGTACTTC.

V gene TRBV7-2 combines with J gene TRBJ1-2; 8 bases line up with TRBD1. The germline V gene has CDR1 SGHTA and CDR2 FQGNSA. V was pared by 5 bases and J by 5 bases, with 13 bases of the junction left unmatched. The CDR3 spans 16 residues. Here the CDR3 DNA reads TGTGCCAGCAGCAAGGACAGGGTCCACAATATTTATGGCTACACCTTC. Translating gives CASSKDRVHNIYGYTF.

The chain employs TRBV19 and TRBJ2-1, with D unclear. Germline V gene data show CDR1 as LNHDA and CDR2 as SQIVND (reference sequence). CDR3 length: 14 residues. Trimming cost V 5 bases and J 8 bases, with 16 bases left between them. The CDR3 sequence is CASSGLQTQDEQFF. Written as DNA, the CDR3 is TGTGCCAGTAGTGGGCTCCAAACCCAGGATGAGCAGTTCTTC.

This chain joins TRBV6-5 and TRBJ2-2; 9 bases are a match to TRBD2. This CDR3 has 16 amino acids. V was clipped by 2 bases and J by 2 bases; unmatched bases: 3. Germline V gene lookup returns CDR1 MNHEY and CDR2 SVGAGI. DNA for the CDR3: TGTGCCAGCAGTTACCGGACTAGCGCCAACACCGGGGAGCTGTTTTTT. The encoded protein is CASSYRTSANTGELFF.

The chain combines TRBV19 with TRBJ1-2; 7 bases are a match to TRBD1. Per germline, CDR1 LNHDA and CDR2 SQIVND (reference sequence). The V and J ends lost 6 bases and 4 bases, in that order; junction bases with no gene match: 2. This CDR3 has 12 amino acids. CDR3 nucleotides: TGTGCCAGTAGACCAGGGGGCTATGGCTACACCTTC. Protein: CASRPGGYGYTF.

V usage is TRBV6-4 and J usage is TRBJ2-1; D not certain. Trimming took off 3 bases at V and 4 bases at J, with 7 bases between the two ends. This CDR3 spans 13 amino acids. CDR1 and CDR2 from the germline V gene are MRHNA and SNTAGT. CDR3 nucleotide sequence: TGTGCCAGCAGTGAAAATATGTACAATGAGCAGTTCTTC. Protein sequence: CASSENMYNEQFF.